This T cell receptor (beta chain) was documented in a study of control samples from healthy donors and cancer patients. The assay was immunoSEQ multiplex PCR, and TCRdb's table has in-frame clones only and misses some. The sample lists about 20,000 clones, 85% to 90% seen once, with 25% to 40% in the top ten. Germline lookup yields CDR1 MDHEN and CDR2 SYDVKM. J gave up 2 bases and V 2 bases, and 11 bases lay outside the gene matches. The CDR3 consists of 19 residues. The material sequenced was PBMCs. This TCR derives from a man aged 55 to 70 with head and neck cancer. J is TRBJ1-4 and V is TRBV28; 10 bases are shared with TRBD1. CDR3 residues: CASSLGRGTGVVTNEKLFF. The CDR3 bases are TGTGCCAGCAGTTTAGGGAGGGGGACAGGGGTAGTCACTAATGAAAAACTGTTTTTT.